These T cell receptor beta chains were read from a single sample in a study of response to subunit inactivated influenza vaccine. TCRdb redid the calling of the RT-PCR reads with MiXCR, one entry per CDR3 protein. The sample lists about 480,000 distinct CDR3 sequences, approximately 9.9% occurring once. The source was PBMCs from blood, collected roughly 6 weeks after vaccination. The receptors were gathered from a man in his fifties or sixties who received an inactivated influenza vaccine. Each CDR3 is given with its conserved first and last residue. The D gene is left open where the match is weak. Size values are once, few and many counts, or a class for expanded clones, and some rows have none.

v_gene: TRBV7-2; d_gene: NA; abundance: NA; j_gene: TRBJ2-7; CDR3aa: CASSPRQTIYEQYF; CDR3nt: TGTGCCAGCAGCCCGAGACAGACTATCTACGAGCAGTACTTC
v_gene: TRBV12-3/TRBV12-4; d_gene: TRBD2; abundance: many; j_gene: TRBJ2-1; CDR3aa: CASRRAGVHEQFF; CDR3nt: TGTGCCAGCAGGCGAGCGGGAGTCCATGAGCAGTTCTTC
v_gene: TRBV9; d_gene: TRBD1; abundance: NA; j_gene: TRBJ1-4; CDR3aa: CASSVGQGVEKLFF; CDR3nt: TGTGCCAGCAGCGTAGGACAGGGGGTTGAAAAACTGTTTTTT
v_gene: TRBV7-2; d_gene: TRBD2; abundance: NA; j_gene: TRBJ2-7; CDR3aa: CASSSDGLGGFYEQYF; CDR3nt: TGTGCCAGCAGCTCGGATGGACTAGGCGGATTCTACGAGCAGTACTTC
v_gene: TRBV5-1; d_gene: NA; abundance: few; j_gene: TRBJ2-3; CDR3aa: CASSSQVTQADTQYF; CDR3nt: TGCGCCAGCAGCTCACAGGTTACGCAGGCAGATACGCAGTATTTT
v_gene: TRBV4-2; d_gene: NA; abundance: NA; j_gene: TRBJ2-1; CDR3aa: CASSQTGEYGEQFF; CDR3nt: TGTGCCAGCAGCCAAACGGGGGAGTATGGTGAGCAGTTCTTC
v_gene: TRBV3-1; d_gene: TRBD1; abundance: NA; j_gene: TRBJ2-5; CDR3aa: CASSPADRGQTQYF; CDR3nt: TGTGCCAGCAGCCCGGCGGACAGGGGTCAGACCCAGTACTTC
v_gene: TRBV20-1; d_gene: TRBD1; abundance: few; j_gene: TRBJ1-1; CDR3aa: CSVGRGHTEAFF; CDR3nt: TGCAGTGTTGGCAGGGGGCACACTGAAGCTTTCTTT
v_gene: TRBV10-3; d_gene: NA; abundance: NA; j_gene: TRBJ1-6; CDR3aa: CAISAGTAYNSPLHF; CDR3nt: TGTGCCATCAGCGCCGGGACGGCATATAATTCACCCCTCCACTTT
v_gene: TRBV4-1; d_gene: NA; abundance: few; j_gene: TRBJ2-3; CDR3aa: CASSQTLNSESDTQYF; CDR3nt: TGCGCCAGCAGCCAAACACTGAATAGCGAGTCAGATACGCAGTATTTT
v_gene: TRBV4-2; d_gene: NA; abundance: few; j_gene: TRBJ2-5; CDR3aa: CASSQGSADGETQYF; CDR3nt: TGTGCCAGCAGCCAAGGATCAGCGGATGGCGAGACCCAGTACTTC
v_gene: TRBV7-2; d_gene: NA; abundance: NA; j_gene: TRBJ2-3; CDR3aa: CASSRKDTDTQYF; CDR3nt: TGTGCCAGCAGCCGGAAAGACACAGATACGCAGTATTTT
v_gene: TRBV4-1; d_gene: TRBD1; abundance: NA; j_gene: TRBJ2-1; CDR3aa: CASSQTLPGQGLLNEQFF; CDR3nt: TGCGCCAGCAGCCAAACATTACCGGGACAGGGGTTATTGAATGAGCAGTTCTTC
v_gene: TRBV5-1; d_gene: NA; abundance: many; j_gene: TRBJ1-4; CDR3aa: CASSREPNEKLFF; CDR3nt: TGCGCCAGCAGCCGAGAGCCTAATGAAAAACTGTTTTTT
v_gene: TRBV20-1; d_gene: TRBD1; abundance: few; j_gene: TRBJ2-7; CDR3aa: CSARVRQGADEQYF; CDR3nt: TGCAGTGCTAGGGTTCGACAGGGGGCCGACGAGCAGTACTTC
v_gene: TRBV12-3/TRBV12-4; d_gene: TRBD1; abundance: many; j_gene: TRBJ1-2; CDR3aa: CASSFGTVDYGYTF; CDR3nt: TGTGCCAGCAGTTTCGGGACAGTGGACTATGGCTACACCTTC
v_gene: TRBV12-3/TRBV12-4; d_gene: TRBD2; abundance: NA; j_gene: TRBJ2-3; CDR3aa: CASSPGTSGRLGTQYF; CDR3nt: TGTGCCAGCAGTCCCGGGACTAGCGGGAGGTTGGGTACGCAGTATTTT
v_gene: TRBV28; d_gene: TRBD1; abundance: few; j_gene: TRBJ2-1; CDR3aa: CASSFFDRAPYNEQFF; CDR3nt: TGTGCCAGCAGTTTCTTTGACAGGGCCCCCTACAATGAGCAGTTCTTC
v_gene: TRBV20-1; d_gene: NA; abundance: NA; j_gene: TRBJ2-5; CDR3aa: CSVPQRRFDETQYF; CDR3nt: TGCAGTGTCCCCCAGCGGAGATTTGACGAGACCCAGTACTTC
v_gene: TRBV11-2; d_gene: TRBD1; abundance: many; j_gene: TRBJ2-7; CDR3aa: CASSLDQAGGHEQYF; CDR3nt: TGTGCCAGCAGCTTAGATCAGGCAGGGGGCCACGAGCAGTACTTC
v_gene: TRBV30; d_gene: TRBD1; abundance: NA; j_gene: TRBJ1-5; CDR3aa: CAWSVGTGDQPQHF; CDR3nt: TGTGCCTGGAGTGTGGGGACAGGGGATCAGCCCCAGCATTTT
v_gene: TRBV20-1; d_gene: NA; abundance: many; j_gene: TRBJ2-7; CDR3aa: CRATRGQGHEQYF; CDR3nt: TGCAGGGCTACAAGGGGACAAGGGCACGAGCAGTACTTC
v_gene: TRBV6-2/TRBV6-3; d_gene: NA; abundance: NA; j_gene: TRBJ2-7; CDR3aa: CASSFGMGEQYF; CDR3nt: TGTGCCAGCAGTTTCGGGATGGGCGAGCAGTACTTC
v_gene: TRBV7-8; d_gene: NA; abundance: NA; j_gene: TRBJ1-6; CDR3aa: CASSLVGPNSPLHF; CDR3nt: TGTGCCAGCAGCTTAGTAGGGCCTAATTCACCCCTCCACTTT
v_gene: TRBV10-2; d_gene: NA; abundance: NA; j_gene: TRBJ1-2; CDR3aa: CASSVISGPADGYTF; CDR3nt: TGCGCCAGCAGTGTCATCTCGGGGCCAGCCGATGGCTACACCTTC
v_gene: TRBV10-3; d_gene: TRBD2; abundance: many; j_gene: TRBJ2-1; CDR3aa: CAISGTSGRGPNEQFF; CDR3nt: TGTGCCATCAGTGGTACTAGCGGGCGGGGCCCCAATGAGCAGTTCTTC
v_gene: TRBV7-9; d_gene: NA; abundance: few; j_gene: TRBJ2-5; CDR3aa: CASSLGGQGGETQYF; CDR3nt: TGTGCCAGCAGCTTAGGAGGACAGGGAGGGGAGACCCAGTACTTC
v_gene: TRBV7-9; d_gene: NA; abundance: few; j_gene: TRBJ2-7; CDR3aa: CASSLEVGRASEQYF; CDR3nt: TGTGCCAGCAGCTTAGAGGTCGGCAGGGCTTCCGAGCAGTACTTC
v_gene: TRBV28; d_gene: NA; abundance: NA; j_gene: TRBJ1-1; CDR3aa: CASSTDRTEAFF; CDR3nt: TGTGCCAGCAGTACGGACAGAACTGAAGCTTTCTTT
v_gene: TRBV7-2; d_gene: NA; abundance: few; j_gene: TRBJ2-7; CDR3aa: CASSTLAGMFYEQYF; CDR3nt: TGTGCCAGCAGCACCCTGGCAGGGATGTTCTACGAGCAGTACTTC
v_gene: TRBV9; d_gene: NA; abundance: few; j_gene: TRBJ1-2; CDR3aa: CASSVISNYGYTF; CDR3nt: TGTGCCAGCAGCGTAATATCTAACTATGGCTACACCTTC
v_gene: TRBV24-1; d_gene: TRBD1; abundance: NA; j_gene: TRBJ1-1; CDR3aa: CGTSDHNLGDRDDDMNTEAFF; CDR3nt: TGTGGGACCAGTGATCATAATTTGGGGGACAGAGATGATGACATGAACACTGAAGCTTTCTTT
v_gene: TRBV24-1; d_gene: NA; abundance: few; j_gene: TRBJ2-3; CDR3aa: CATSDGRSPDTQYF; CDR3nt: TGTGCCACCAGTGACGGACGGAGCCCAGATACGCAGTATTTT
v_gene: TRBV28; d_gene: TRBD1; abundance: NA; j_gene: TRBJ1-2; CDR3aa: CASTRQGLNYGYTF; CDR3nt: TGTGCCAGCACCCGACAGGGCCTTAACTATGGCTACACCTTC
v_gene: TRBV4-3; d_gene: TRBD2; abundance: NA; j_gene: TRBJ2-3; CDR3aa: CASSQDIAGLTDTQYF; CDR3nt: TGCGCCAGCAGCCAAGATATAGCGGGGCTCACAGATACGCAGTATTTT
v_gene: TRBV7-9; d_gene: NA; abundance: few; j_gene: TRBJ2-1; CDR3aa: CASSHGVAGTLIEQFF; CDR3nt: TGTGCCAGCAGCCACGGCGTTGCGGGAACCCTCATCGAGCAGTTCTTC
v_gene: TRBV12-3/TRBV12-4; d_gene: TRBD1; abundance: few; j_gene: TRBJ1-1; CDR3aa: CASKTGTGNTEAFF; CDR3nt: TGTGCCAGCAAAACCGGGACAGGGAACACTGAAGCTTTCTTT
v_gene: TRBV11-2; d_gene: TRBD2; abundance: NA; j_gene: TRBJ2-1; CDR3aa: CASRPTSGGATFLYNEQFF; CDR3nt: TGTGCCAGCAGGCCAACTAGCGGGGGGGCCACATTCCTCTACAATGAGCAGTTCTTC
v_gene: TRBV24-1; d_gene: NA; abundance: NA; j_gene: TRBJ2-5; CDR3aa: CATSDPDFQETQYF; CDR3nt: TGTGCCACCAGTGATCCGGACTTCCAAGAGACCCAGTACTTC
v_gene: TRBV3-1; d_gene: TRBD2; abundance: NA; j_gene: TRBJ2-3; CDR3aa: CASSQEALAGVSDTQYF; CDR3nt: TGTGCCAGCAGCCAAGAGGCTCTAGCGGGGGTTTCAGATACGCAGTATTTT
v_gene: TRBV4-3; d_gene: TRBD2; abundance: NA; j_gene: TRBJ2-1; CDR3aa: CASSQELTSGSSFNEQFF; CDR3nt: TGCGCCAGCAGCCAAGAGTTGACTAGCGGGAGCTCATTCAATGAGCAGTTCTTC
v_gene: TRBV7-9; d_gene: TRBD1; abundance: many; j_gene: TRBJ1-4; CDR3aa: CASSGWTGDEKLFF; CDR3nt: TGTGCCAGCAGCGGCTGGACAGGGGATGAAAAACTGTTTTTT
v_gene: TRBV4-2; d_gene: NA; abundance: NA; j_gene: TRBJ2-1; CDR3aa: CASSPFFNDEQFF; CDR3nt: TGTGCCAGCAGCCCCTTCTTTAATGATGAGCAGTTCTTC